This TCR beta chain appears in the sequencing data of a study of blood T cell repertoires in COVID-19. Study-level background: Samples taken during acute and convalescent COVID-19 were collected in the United States, Italy and Spain. From T cells, B-cell-depleted T cells, or PBMCs came the material, which was cDNA or gDNA.

Produced via immunoSEQ multiplex PCR; TCRdb's table is partial and in-frame only. The sample includes about 150,000 clones, 75% to 85% of them seen just once. V lost 4 bases and J 4 bases, leaving 11 bases between the germline ends. The germline gives CDR1 SNHLY, CDR2 FYNNEI. This CDR3 comprises 14 residues. The source of this sequence is a woman between 50 and 59 years old with acute or convalescent COVID-19. The V gene is TRBV2, the J gene TRBJ1-5, with a possible D match to TRBD1 (6 bases). Input material: peripheral blood. Here the CDR3 DNA reads TGTGCCAGCAGTGGGGCAGGGGCAAATCAGCCCCAGCATTTT. Its translation: CASSGAGANQPQHF.